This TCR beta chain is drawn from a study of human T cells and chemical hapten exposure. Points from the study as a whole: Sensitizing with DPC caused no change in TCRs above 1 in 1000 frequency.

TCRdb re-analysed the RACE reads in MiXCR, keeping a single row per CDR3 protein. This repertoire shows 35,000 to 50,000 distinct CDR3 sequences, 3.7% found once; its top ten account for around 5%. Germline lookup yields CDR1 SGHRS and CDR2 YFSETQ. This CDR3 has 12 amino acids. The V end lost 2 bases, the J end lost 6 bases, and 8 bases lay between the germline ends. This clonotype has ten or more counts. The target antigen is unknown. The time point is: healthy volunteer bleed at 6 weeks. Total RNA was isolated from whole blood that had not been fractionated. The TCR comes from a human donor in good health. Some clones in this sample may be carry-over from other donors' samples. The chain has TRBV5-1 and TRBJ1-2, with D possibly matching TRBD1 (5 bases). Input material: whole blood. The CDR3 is CASSFTGDGYTF. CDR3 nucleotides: TGCGCCAGCAGCTTCACAGGAGATGGCTACACCTTC.